A single sample gave rise to the 23 T cell receptor beta chains below, sequenced in a study of blood T cell repertoires in COVID-19. Assay: immunoSEQ multiplex PCR; the TCRdb copy retains only in-frame clones and omits some. This sample has 100,000 to 150,000 clones, with about two thirds found just once. Sample: peripheral blood. The receptor set was obtained from a human donor with acute or convalescent COVID-19. The donor label of this sample is uncertain.

The V call is TRBV5-1, the J call TRBJ1-6; D is ambiguous. The CDR3 spans 16 residues. Germline-derived CDR1 and CDR2 are SGHRS and YFSETQ. V was pared by 0 bases and J by 0 bases, with 7 bases between. The CDR3, as DNA: TGCGCCAGCAGCTTGGAAGGGAGCTCCTATAATTCACCCCTCCACTTT. It specifies CASSLEGSSYNSPLHF.

Only one count was recorded for this clone. The chain links TRBV2 to TRBJ1-4, with D possibly TRBD1 on 5 matching bases. This CDR3 comprises 14 residues. V was clipped by 3 bases and J by 3 bases, with 8 bases between them. Germline CDR1 and CDR2: SNHLY and FYNNEI. As DNA, the CDR3 is TGTGCCAGCAGTGAGGCGGGGGCTAATGAAAAACTGTTTTTT. Translation gives CASSEAGANEKLFF. Looking up the rest from reference TRBV2 and TRBJ1-4 gives the full variable domain: EPEVTQTPSHQVTQMGQEVILRCVPISNHLYFYWYRQILGQKVEFLVSFYNNEISEKSEIFDDQFSVERPDGSNFTLKIRSTKLEDSAMYFCASSEAGANEKLFFGSGTQLSVL.

The chain joins TRBV5-1 to TRBJ2-1, with 10 nucleotides matching TRBD2. This CDR3 has 16 amino acids. V lost 1 base to trimming and J lost 5 bases; unmatched junction nucleotides: 6. The germline gives CDR1 SGHRS, CDR2 YFSETQ. The CDR3 sequence is CASSLQLAGSNNEQFF. CDR3 in DNA: TGCGCCAGCAGCTTGCAACTAGCGGGGAGCAACAATGAGCAGTTCTTC.

This rearrangement joins TRBV27 to TRBJ1-1; TRBD1 agrees at 7 bases. Germline V gives CDR1 MNHEY, CDR2 SMNVEV (reference sequence). This CDR3 has 14 residues. V trimming: 6 bases; J trimming: 7 bases; junction bases outside the gene matches: 11. The CDR3 sequence is CASSADRAKGEAFF. For the CDR3, the DNA is TGTGCCAGCAGCGCAGACAGGGCAAAGGGTGAAGCTTTCTTT.

This clone was seen a handful of times. The rearrangement links TRBV28 to TRBJ1-2; D remains unclear. CDR1 and CDR2 from the germline V gene are MDHEN and SYDVKM. Trimming removed 4 bases at V and 8 bases at J, with 14 bases between. The CDR3 loop spans 13 amino acids. This CDR3 is CASSSGGVGGYTF. The CDR3 DNA reads TGTGCCAGCAGTTCGGGCGGGGTAGGGGGCTACACCTTC.

The CDR3 reads CSASGDTNTEAFF. The CDR3 bases are TGCAGTGCTAGTGGGGACACGAACACTGAAGCTTTCTTT. This rearrangement joins TRBV20-1 to TRBJ1-1; D is perhaps TRBD1 (6 bases). V shed 3 bases and J shed 1 base, with 9 bases lying between them. The CDR3 loop spans 13 amino acids. Per germline, CDR1 DFQATT and CDR2 SNEGSKA (reference sequence).

The chain links TRBV7-2 to TRBJ1-2; D is perhaps TRBD1 (5 bases). The CDR3 totals 12 residues. Trimming shortened V by 5 bases and J by 8 bases, and 12 bases separated the two germline ends. Per germline, CDR1 SGHTA and CDR2 FQGNSA. DNA of the CDR3: TGTGCCAGCAGCCAGGACAATATGGGCTACACCTTC. This translates into CASSQDNMGYTF.

The CDR3 loop is CSVEGTSGDRVDTGELFF. Here the CDR3 DNA reads TGCAGCGTTGAAGGAACTAGCGGGGACCGTGTAGACACCGGGGAGCTGTTTTTT. The chain has TRBV29-1 and TRBJ2-2; 10 bases agree with TRBD2. The germline V gene has CDR1 SQVTM and CDR2 ANQGSEA. Losses at the gene ends were 1 base for V and 3 bases for J; bases not matched to a gene: 11. The CDR3 runs 18 residues.

The chain couples TRBV5-1 to TRBJ1-2; D may be TRBD1 (5 bases). Germline V gene lookup returns CDR1 SGHRS and CDR2 YFSETQ. The germline V and J ends were trimmed by 2 bases and 4 bases, with 9 bases remaining between them. The CDR3 sequence is 13 residues long. CDR3 region: CASSLSTVYGYTF. Here the CDR3 DNA reads TGCGCCAGCAGCTTATCGACAGTCTATGGCTACACCTTC.

The chain uses TRBV5-1 and TRBJ2-2; 7 bases are a match to TRBD2. The CDR3 is made up of 17 amino acids. From germline, CDR1 is SGHRS and CDR2 YFSETQ. The ends lost 3 bases at V and 2 bases at J; junction bases unmatched: 10. The CDR3 loop reads CASSSTSLASNTGELFF. The CDR3 DNA sequence: TGCGCCAGCAGCTCAACTTCACTAGCGTCCAACACCGGGGAGCTGTTTTTT.

The chain carries TRBV25-1 and TRBJ1-4, with a tentative D call TRBD1 (6 bases). Germline V gene sequence: CDR1 MGHDK, CDR2 SYGVNS. Trimming pared 5 bases from V and 5 bases from J, leaving 12 bases between. This CDR3 has 14 amino acids. CDR3: CASSTRGGNEKLFF. CDR3 DNA sequence: TGTGCCAGCAGTACCAGGGGCGGGAATGAAAAACTGTTTTTT.

The CDR3 DNA is TGTGCCAGCAGCCCGACAGAACGTATGGCTGAAGCTTTCTTT. This sequence encodes CASSPTERMAEAFF. The chain has TRBV6-6 and TRBJ1-1, with a weak D call TRBD1 (5 bases). Deletions cut 6 bases from V and 6 bases from J, with 17 bases between. This CDR3 region has 14 residues. Germline V gene lookup returns CDR1 MNHNY and CDR2 SVGAGI (reference sequence).

The chain employs TRBV9 and TRBJ1-3; D possibly corresponds to TRBD1 (6 bases). With 4 bases removed from V and 7 bases from J, the gap between germline ends came to 15 bases. The CDR3 sequence is 14 residues long. CDR1 SGDLS and CDR2 YYNGEE come from the germline V gene. The DNA for the CDR3 is TGTGCCAGCAGCCCCGGGGGGGGCCTTAACACCATATATTTT. It specifies CASSPGGGLNTIYF.

J is TRBJ2-1 and V is TRBV7-2; D possibly corresponds to TRBD1 (6 bases). Trimming removed 10 bases at V and 0 bases at J, with 16 bases between. Germline V gives CDR1 SGHTA, CDR2 FQGNSA. CDR3 length equals 15 residues. The CDR3 region is CATPRGSSSYNEQFF. Here the CDR3 DNA reads TGTGCCACTCCGAGGGGGTCGAGCTCCTACAATGAGCAGTTCTTC.

This clone came up once. The rearrangement links TRBV6-5 to TRBJ2-2; 7 bases fit TRBD1. In germline, CDR1 is MNHEY, CDR2 SVGAGI. The length of the CDR3 is 14 residues. J gave up 4 bases and V 6 bases, and 5 bases lay outside the gene matches. This CDR3 reads CASRAGTATGELFF. The CDR3 bases are TGTGCCAGCAGGGCCGGGACAGCCACCGGGGAGCTGTTTTTT.

The chain joins TRBV12-3 or TRBV12-4 to TRBJ2-5, with unresolved D. Trimming stripped 4 bases from V and 5 bases from J, with 5 bases between. The CDR3 is 11 amino acids. The CDR3, as DNA: TGTGCCAGCAGTTCCTCGGAGACCCAGTACTTC. It yields the protein CASSSSETQYF.

This clone occurred a few times. This sequence joins TRBV7-9 and TRBJ2-4, with TRBD1 identical over 7 bases. The CDR3 length is 18 residues. Trimming cost V 5 bases and J 0 bases; bases outside gene matches: 13. Germline V gene sequence: CDR1 SEHNR, CDR2 FQNEAQ (reference sequence). The CDR3 nucleotides are TGTGCCAGCAGCCGCCGGACAGGTTCTCTACTAGCCAAAAACATTCAGTACTTC. Its translation is CASSRRTGSLLAKNIQYF.

This clone appeared a few times. The CDR3 DNA reads as TGCGCCAGCAGCCAACTAGGACAGGAGTATGGCTACACCTTC. It translates to CASSQLGQEYGYTF. The genes are TRBV4-1 and TRBJ1-2; TRBD1 agrees at 7 bases. The V gene end was trimmed by 2 bases and the J gene end by 5 bases; junction bases not matched to a gene: 5. In germline, CDR1 is MGHRA, CDR2 YSYEKL. The CDR3 is 14 residues long.

V and J are TRBV5-1 and TRBJ2-5; the D is unclear. Trimming pared 3 bases from V and 2 bases from J, leaving 8 bases between. The germline V gene encodes CDR1 SGHRS and CDR2 YFSETQ. The CDR3 consists of 13 residues. The chain's CDR3 is CASSSTPQETQYF. The CDR3 DNA reads TGCGCCAGCAGCTCCACACCTCAAGAGACCCAGTACTTC.

The rearrangement joins TRBV4-1 to TRBJ2-7, with D uncertain. The CDR3 length is 17 residues. The germline CDR1 and CDR2 sequences are MGHRA and YSYEKL. V shed 4 bases and J shed 2 bases, with 21 bases lying between them. CDR3 loop: CASSPRIIETPTYEQYV. The CDR3 region has the DNA TGCGCCAGCAGCCCGAGAATCATCGAGACTCCGACCTACGAGCAGTACGTC.

This sequence joins TRBV24-1 and TRBJ2-7; 10 positions agree with TRBD1. This CDR3 comprises 16 residues. J was trimmed by 3 bases and V by 2 bases; bases with no gene match: 6. Germline CDR1 and CDR2: KGHDR and SFDVKD. The CDR3 reads CATSDSGTGANYEQYF. In DNA, the CDR3 is TGTGCCACCAGTGATTCCGGGACAGGGGCCAACTACGAGCAGTACTTC.

The chain links TRBV6-5 to TRBJ1-5, with D perhaps matching TRBD1 (5 bases). CDR3 length: 14 residues. In germline, CDR1 is MNHEY, CDR2 SVGAGI. The V end lost 8 bases, the J end lost 4 bases, and 15 bases lay between the germline ends. The CDR3 loop reads CASAGLGANQPQHF. The CDR3, as DNA: TGTGCCAGCGCGGGGCTAGGGGCGAATCAGCCCCAGCATTTT.

This chain connects TRBV5-1 to TRBJ1-2; 7 nucleotides align to TRBD1. Germline V lookup: CDR1 SGHRS, CDR2 YFSETQ. The CDR3 has 14 residues. Trimming removed 2 bases from V and 6 bases from J; junction bases left unmatched: 7. The CDR3 protein is CASSFGQGVDGYTF. CDR3 in DNA: TGCGCCAGCAGCTTCGGGCAGGGGGTCGATGGCTACACCTTC.